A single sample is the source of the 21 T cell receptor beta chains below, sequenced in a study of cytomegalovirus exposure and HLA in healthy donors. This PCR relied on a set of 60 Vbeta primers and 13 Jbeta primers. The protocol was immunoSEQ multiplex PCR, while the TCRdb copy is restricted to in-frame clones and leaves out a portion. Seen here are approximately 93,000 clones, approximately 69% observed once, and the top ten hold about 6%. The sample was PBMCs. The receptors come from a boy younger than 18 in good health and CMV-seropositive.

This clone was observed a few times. The DNA of the CDR3 is TGTGCCAGCAGTGGTCGGGAGAAGGACGGCTACACCTTC. This sequence encodes CASSGREKDGYTF. The chain has TRBV2 and TRBJ1-2; D call uncertain. V was pared by 4 bases and J by 8 bases, with 14 bases between. The germline CDR1 and CDR2 sequences are SNHLY and FYNNEI. CDR3 length equals 13 residues.

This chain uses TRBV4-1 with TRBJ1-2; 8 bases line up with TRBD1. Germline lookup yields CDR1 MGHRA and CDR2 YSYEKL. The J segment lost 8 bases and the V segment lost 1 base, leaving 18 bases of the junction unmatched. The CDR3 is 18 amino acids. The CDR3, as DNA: TGCGCCAGCAGCCAAGGCCGCCTCACTCTCCCAGGGGGCCACGGCTACACCTTC. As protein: CASSQGRLTLPGGHGYTF.

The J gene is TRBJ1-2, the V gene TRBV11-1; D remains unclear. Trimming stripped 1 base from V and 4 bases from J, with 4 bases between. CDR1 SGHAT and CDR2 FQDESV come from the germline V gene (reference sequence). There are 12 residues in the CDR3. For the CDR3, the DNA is TGTGCCAGCAGCTTAGGGAGCTATGGCTACACCTTC. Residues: CASSLGSYGYTF.

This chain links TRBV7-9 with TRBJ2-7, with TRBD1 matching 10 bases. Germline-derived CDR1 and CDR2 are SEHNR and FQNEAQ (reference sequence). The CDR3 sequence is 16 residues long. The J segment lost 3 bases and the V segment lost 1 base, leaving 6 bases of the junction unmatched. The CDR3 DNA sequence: TGTGCCAGCAGCTTAGGTTGGACAGGGGGATACTACGAGCAGTACTTC. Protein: CASSLGWTGGYYEQYF.

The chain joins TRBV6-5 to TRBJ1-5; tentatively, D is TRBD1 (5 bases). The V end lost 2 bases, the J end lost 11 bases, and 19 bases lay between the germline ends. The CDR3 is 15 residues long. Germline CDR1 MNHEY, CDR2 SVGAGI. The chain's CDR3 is CASSYPDGGLGTQHF. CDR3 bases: TGTGCCAGCAGTTACCCCGACGGGGGACTTGGGACCCAGCATTTT.

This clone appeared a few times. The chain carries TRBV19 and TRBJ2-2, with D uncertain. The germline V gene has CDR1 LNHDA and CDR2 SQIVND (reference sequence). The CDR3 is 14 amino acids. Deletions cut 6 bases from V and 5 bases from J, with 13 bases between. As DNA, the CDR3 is TGTGCCAGTAGCCGTACACCAGCGACCGGGGAGCTGTTTTTT. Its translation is CASSRTPATGELFF.

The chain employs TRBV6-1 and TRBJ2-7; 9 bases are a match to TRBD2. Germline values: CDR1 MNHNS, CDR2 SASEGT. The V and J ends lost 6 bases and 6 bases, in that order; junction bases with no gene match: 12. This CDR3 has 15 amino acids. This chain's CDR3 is CASSPPNSGSGEQYF. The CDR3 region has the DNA TGTGCCAGCAGCCCCCCGAATAGCGGGAGCGGCGAGCAGTACTTC.

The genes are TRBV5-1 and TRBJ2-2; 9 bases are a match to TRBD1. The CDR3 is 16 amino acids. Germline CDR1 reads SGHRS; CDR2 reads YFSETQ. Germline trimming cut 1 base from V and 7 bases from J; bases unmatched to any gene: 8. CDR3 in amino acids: CASSLTLTGGFGELFF. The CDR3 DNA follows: TGCGCCAGCAGCTTGACGTTAACAGGGGGCTTCGGGGAGCTGTTTTTT.

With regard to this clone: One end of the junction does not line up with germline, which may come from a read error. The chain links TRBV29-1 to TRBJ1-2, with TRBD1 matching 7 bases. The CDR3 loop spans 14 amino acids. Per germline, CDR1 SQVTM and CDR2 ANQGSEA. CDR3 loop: CSVNRRTGPHGYPF. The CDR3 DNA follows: TGCAGCGTTAATAGGCGGACAGGACCTCATGGCTACCCCTTC.

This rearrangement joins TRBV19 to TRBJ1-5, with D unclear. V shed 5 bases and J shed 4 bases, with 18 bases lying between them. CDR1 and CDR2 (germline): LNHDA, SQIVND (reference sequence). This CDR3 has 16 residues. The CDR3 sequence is CASSLPFGQANQPQHF. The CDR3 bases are TGTGCCAGTAGTCTCCCCTTCGGCCAGGCAAATCAGCCCCAGCATTTT.

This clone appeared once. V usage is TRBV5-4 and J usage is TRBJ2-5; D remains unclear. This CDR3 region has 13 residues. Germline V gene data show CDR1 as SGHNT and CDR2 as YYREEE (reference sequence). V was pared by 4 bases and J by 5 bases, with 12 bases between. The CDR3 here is CASSVIARETQYF. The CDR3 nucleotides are TGTGCCAGCAGCGTGATTGCGAGGGAGACCCAGTACTTC.

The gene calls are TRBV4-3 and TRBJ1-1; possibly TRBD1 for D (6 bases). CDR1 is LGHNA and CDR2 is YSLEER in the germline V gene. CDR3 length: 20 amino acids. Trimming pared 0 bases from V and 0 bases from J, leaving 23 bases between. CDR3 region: CASSQEIVSRGRAMNTEAFF. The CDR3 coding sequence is TGCGCCAGCAGCCAAGAAATTGTTTCCAGGGGCCGCGCAATGAACACTGAAGCTTTCTTT.

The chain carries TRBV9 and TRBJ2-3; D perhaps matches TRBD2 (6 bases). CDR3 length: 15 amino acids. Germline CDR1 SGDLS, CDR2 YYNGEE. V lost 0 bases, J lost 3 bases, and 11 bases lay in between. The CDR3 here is CASSVGRGTTDTQYF. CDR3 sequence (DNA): TGTGCCAGCAGCGTAGGACGGGGGACGACAGATACGCAGTATTTT.

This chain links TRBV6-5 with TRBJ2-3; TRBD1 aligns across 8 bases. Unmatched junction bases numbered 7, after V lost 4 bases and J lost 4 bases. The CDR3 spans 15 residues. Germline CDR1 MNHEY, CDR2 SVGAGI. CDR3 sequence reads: CASSSTGAVADTQYF. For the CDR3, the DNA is TGTGCCAGCAGTTCGACAGGGGCGGTCGCAGATACGCAGTATTTT.

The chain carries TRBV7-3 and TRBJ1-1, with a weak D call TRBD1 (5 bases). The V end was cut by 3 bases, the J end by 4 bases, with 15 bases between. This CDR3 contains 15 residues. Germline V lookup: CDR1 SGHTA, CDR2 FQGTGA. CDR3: CASSFYPTDGTEAFF. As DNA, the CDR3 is TGTGCCAGCAGCTTCTACCCGACAGACGGCACTGAAGCTTTCTTT.

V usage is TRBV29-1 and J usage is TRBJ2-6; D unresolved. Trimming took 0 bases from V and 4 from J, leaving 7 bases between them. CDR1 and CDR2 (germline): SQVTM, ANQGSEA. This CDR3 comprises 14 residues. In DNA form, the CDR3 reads TGCAGCGTTGAAGACCCCCAGGGGGCCAACGTCCTGACTTTC. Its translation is CSVEDPQGANVLTF.

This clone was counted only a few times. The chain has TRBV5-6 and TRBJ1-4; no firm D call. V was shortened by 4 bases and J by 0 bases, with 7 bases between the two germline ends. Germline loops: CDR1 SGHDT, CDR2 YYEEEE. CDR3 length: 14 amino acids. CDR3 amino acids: CASSQTTTNEKLFF. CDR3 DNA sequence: TGTGCCAGCAGCCAGACAACAACTAATGAAAAACTGTTTTTT.

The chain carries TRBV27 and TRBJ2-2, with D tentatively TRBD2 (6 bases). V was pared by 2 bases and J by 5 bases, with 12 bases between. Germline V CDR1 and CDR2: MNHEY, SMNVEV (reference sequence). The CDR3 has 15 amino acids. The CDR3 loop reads CASSLKGLRTGELFF. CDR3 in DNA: TGTGCCAGCAGTTTAAAGGGACTCAGGACCGGGGAGCTGTTTTTT.

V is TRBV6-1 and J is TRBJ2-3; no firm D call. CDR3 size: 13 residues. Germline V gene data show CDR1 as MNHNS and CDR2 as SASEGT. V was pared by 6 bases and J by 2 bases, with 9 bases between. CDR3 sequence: CASSLLTTDTQYF. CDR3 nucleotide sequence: TGTGCCAGCAGCCTACTAACCACAGATACGCAGTATTTT.

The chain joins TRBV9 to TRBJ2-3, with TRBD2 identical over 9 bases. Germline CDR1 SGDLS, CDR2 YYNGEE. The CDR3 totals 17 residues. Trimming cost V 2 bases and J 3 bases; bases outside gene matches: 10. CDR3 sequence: CASSVKWGLAATDTQYF. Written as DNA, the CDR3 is TGTGCCAGCAGCGTCAAATGGGGACTAGCTGCGACAGATACGCAGTATTTT.

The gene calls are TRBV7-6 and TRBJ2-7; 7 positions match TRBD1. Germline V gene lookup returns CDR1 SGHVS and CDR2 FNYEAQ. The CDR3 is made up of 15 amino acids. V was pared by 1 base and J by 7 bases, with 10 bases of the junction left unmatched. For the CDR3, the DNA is TGTGCCAGCAGCTTAGTAGGGGGCGACCTCAGGGAGCAGTACTTC. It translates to CASSLVGGDLREQYF. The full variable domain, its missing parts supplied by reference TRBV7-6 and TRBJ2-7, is GAGVSQSPRYKVTKRGQDVALRCDPISGHVSLYWYRQALGQGPEFLTYFNYEAQQDKSGLPNDRFSAERPEGSISTLTIQRTEQRDSAMYRCASSLVGGDLREQYFGPGTRLTVT.